Ten or more counts support the clone carrying this TCR beta chain. RNA transcripts were the source from which TCR beta CDR3 regions were amplified. RT-PCR was first run with HTBI primers, then multiplex PCR in a second round. TCRdb passed the multiplex PCR reads through MiXCR, listing each CDR3 protein once. Here the sample spans some 410,000 distinct CDR3 sequences, roughly 20% being singletons. Patients newly diagnosed with hyperthyroidism, under 2 months' duration, were aged 18 to 65, the study reports. This record comes from a study of Graves' ophthalmopathy and Graves' hyperthyroidism. With 0 bases clipped from V and 3 bases from J, the junction kept 5 bases outside the gene matches. This CDR3 spans 16 amino acids. CDR1 MGHRA and CDR2 YSYEKL come from the germline V gene.

This receptor was obtained from a woman aged 18-29 years with stable Graves' hyperthyroidism. The chain uses TRBV4-1 and TRBJ2-7, with 10 bases fitting TRBD1. Sequenced input: peripheral blood. Here the CDR3 DNA reads TGCGCCAGCAGCCAAGAGCGGACAGGGGGAATCTACGAGCAGTACTTC. Translating it yields CASSQERTGGIYEQYF.